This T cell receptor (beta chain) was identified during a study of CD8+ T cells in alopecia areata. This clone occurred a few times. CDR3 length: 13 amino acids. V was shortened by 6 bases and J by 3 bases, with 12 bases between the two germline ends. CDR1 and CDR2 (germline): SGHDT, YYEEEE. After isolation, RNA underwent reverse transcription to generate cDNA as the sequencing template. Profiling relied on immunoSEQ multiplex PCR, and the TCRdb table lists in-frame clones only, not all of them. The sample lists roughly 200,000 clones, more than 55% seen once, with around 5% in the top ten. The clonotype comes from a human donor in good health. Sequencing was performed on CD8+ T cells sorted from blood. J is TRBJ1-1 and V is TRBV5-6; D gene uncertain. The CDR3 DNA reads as TGTGCCAGCAAGCGTCGGGGAGACACTGAAGCTTTCTTT. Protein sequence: CASKRRGDTEAFF.